Below, one TCR beta chain is given with its context. Its antigen is unidentified. One end of the junction varies from germline; a read error may be responsible. The CDR3 covers 14 residues. Germline V gene sequence: CDR1 SGHAT, CDR2 FQNNGV. The sample is drawn from a study of tumor-infiltrating lymphocytes in primary liver carcinoma. Across the study: All patients, whether men or women, fell within 30 to 69 years of age. Study-level results: Tumors had a top-250-clone fraction that was significantly higher than blood (p = 0.039).

RNA isolated from unsorted whole blood supplied the blood RNA, with germline DNA also extracted. A constant-region primer served to make TCR beta cDNA from 500 to 550 ng total RNA. ARM-PCR was slightly modified, and three nested multiplex PCR rounds with it gave rise to the TCR beta libraries. A C-beta reverse primer was combined with TRBV1-TRBV30 forward primers in the first two PCR rounds, and each round had approximately 10 cycles. TCRdb ran MiXCR on the multiplex PCR reads and lists one entry per CDR3 protein. The table includes about 180,000 distinct CDR3 sequences, about 55% detected once. The receptor comes from a man in his forties with primary liver carcinoma and hepatitis B virus infection. The sample taken for sequencing was peripheral blood. This chain joins TRBV11-2 and TRBJ2-1, with D perhaps matching TRBD2 (6 bases). The CDR3 loop is CASSAGGFSDEQLF. CDR3 nucleotide sequence: TGTGCCAGCAGCGCTGGGGGGTTCAGCGATGAGCAGTTATTC.